The 13 T cell receptor beta chains given below trace back to one sample, sequenced in a study of T cells after yellow fever vaccination. One entry per CDR3 protein results from TCRdb running MiXCR on the 5' RACE reads. The sample holds more than 350,000 distinct CDR3 sequences, 11% seen once. This specimen was PBMCs, taken on the day of the first yellow fever vaccination. These receptors were taken from a man aged 18 to 35 who received the YFV17D yellow fever vaccine.

The CDR3 sequence: CASSYSPENTGELFF. CDR3 sequence (DNA): TGTGCCAGCAGTTACAGTCCAGAGAACACCGGGGAGCTGTTTTTT. This chain links TRBV6-2 or TRBV6-3 with TRBJ2-2; D call uncertain. Germline loops: CDR1 MNHEY, CDR2 SVGEGT. The CDR3 is made up of 15 amino acids. The V gene lost 2 bases and the J gene lost 1 base, with 8 bases spanning the gap.

This clonotype was found a few times. The chain combines TRBV20-1 with TRBJ2-3; D may be TRBD2 (5 bases). This CDR3 has 14 amino acids. Germline V gene sequence: CDR1 DFQATT, CDR2 SNEGSKA (reference sequence). Trimming took off 1 base at V and 0 bases at J, with 8 bases between the two ends. CDR3 sequence: CSARAGSSTDTQYF. For the CDR3, the DNA is TGCAGTGCTAGAGCGGGATCTAGCACAGATACGCAGTATTTT.

This clonotype was found a few times. The chain joins TRBV5-1 to TRBJ1-1; TRBD1 matches at 8 bases. The V segment lost 5 bases and the J segment 5 bases; nucleotides outside the gene matches: 14. This CDR3 has 16 residues. Germline V gives CDR1 SGHRS, CDR2 YFSETQ. CDR3 amino acids: CASRLNPGQEVTEAFF. Written as DNA, the CDR3 is TGCGCCAGCAGACTAAACCCGGGACAGGAAGTGACTGAAGCTTTCTTT.

The chain has TRBV30 and TRBJ2-7, with D unclear. V was trimmed by 3 bases and J by 2 bases, leaving 11 bases between them. The germline CDR1 and CDR2 sequences are GTSNPN and SVGIG (reference sequence). The CDR3 extends over 13 amino acids. The CDR3 DNA is TGTGCCTGGAGCAGAAATTCGGCCTACGAGCAGTACTTC. It specifies CAWSRNSAYEQYF. The full variable domain, in which reference TRBV30 and TRBJ2-7 provide the parts outside the CDR3, is SQTIHQWPATLVQPVGSPLSLECTVEGTSNPNLYWYRQAAGRGLQLLFYSVGIGQISSEVPQNLSASRPQDRQFILSSKKLLLSDSGFYLCAWSRNSAYEQYFGPGTRLTVT.

This clonotype has a handful of counts. This rearrangement joins TRBV21-1 to TRBJ2-7; the table names TRBD2, a call not compared with the DNA. TRBV21-1 is described as a pseudogene. This CDR3 is 17 amino acids long. The CDR3 DNA sequence: TGTGCCAGCAGCAAATGTGGTTCTAGCGGGTCCACCTACGAGCAGTACGTC. Protein sequence: CASSKCGSSGSTYEQYV.

This clonotype was detected only a few times. The chain has TRBV5-1 and TRBJ2-2; D gene ambiguous. The V and J ends lost 0 bases and 2 bases respectively, with 5 bases between them. Germline loops: CDR1 SGHRS, CDR2 YFSETQ. This CDR3 is 14 amino acids long. The chain's CDR3 is CASSLAVNTGELFF. As DNA, the CDR3 is TGCGCCAGCAGCTTGGCGGTTAACACCGGGGAGCTGTTTTTT.

The rearrangement links TRBV10-2 to TRBJ2-2, with TRBD2 matching over 12 bases. Germline trimming cut 8 bases from V and 7 bases from J; bases unmatched to any gene: 8. This CDR3 comprises 15 residues. Germline V lookup: CDR1 WSHSY, CDR2 SAAADI. DNA for the CDR3: TGCGCCAGCCGAACTAGCGGGGGGCCGGGCGGGGAGCTGTTTTTT. Encoded protein: CASRTSGGPGGELFF.

The V call is TRBV7-2, the J call TRBJ2-5, with no clear D. Per germline, CDR1 SGHTA and CDR2 FQGNSA. V lost 1 base to trimming and J lost 4 bases, with 13 bases between them. The CDR3 spans 15 residues. The CDR3 bases are TGTGCCAGCAGCTTAGGCCTCGTGTCAGGAGAGACCCAGTACTTC. This encodes CASSLGLVSGETQYF.

The V gene is TRBV4-1, the J gene TRBJ2-7; no reliable D call. Germline V gives CDR1 MGHRA, CDR2 YSYEKL. V gave up 5 bases and J gave up 7 bases, with 9 bases separating them. The CDR3 has 11 residues. CDR3 sequence reads: CASSTSGEQYF. In DNA form, the CDR3 reads TGCGCCAGCAGCACCTCCGGGGAGCAGTACTTC.

In this sample, this clonotype turned up once. V is TRBV5-1 and J is TRBJ2-5; 8 positions match TRBD2. V was pared by 4 bases and J by 5 bases, with 19 bases of the junction left unmatched. This CDR3 has 18 amino acids. Germline V lookup: CDR1 SGHRS, CDR2 YFSETQ. The CDR3 sequence: CASSLATSAARVEETQYF. As DNA, the CDR3 is TGCGCCAGCAGCCTAGCGACTAGCGCCGCCCGGGTGGAGGAGACCCAGTACTTC.

This chain links TRBV14 with TRBJ2-6; 9 positions agree with TRBD1. The CDR3 is 19 residues long. J was trimmed by 1 base and V by 0 bases; bases with no gene match: 7. The germline V gene has CDR1 SGHDN and CDR2 FVKESK. The DNA for the CDR3 is TGTGCCAGCAGCCAAGAACTGGGACAGGGTCTTTCTGGGGCCAACGTCCTGACTTTC. It is translated as CASSQELGQGLSGANVLTF. Filled out from reference TRBV14 and TRBJ2-6, the complete variable domain reads EAGVTQFPSHSVIEKGQTVTLRCDPISGHDNLYWYRRVMGKEIKFLLHFVKESKQDESGMPNNRFLAERTGGTYSTLKVQPAELEDSGVYFCASSQELGQGLSGANVLTFGAGSRLTVL.

This clonotype was detected once. The V gene is TRBV29-1, the J gene TRBJ2-5; D perhaps matches TRBD1 (6 bases). Germline V gene sequence: CDR1 SQVTM, CDR2 ANQGSEA. The V end lost 5 bases, the J end lost 2 bases, and 15 bases lay between the germline ends. CDR3 length: 14 residues. The DNA of the CDR3 is TGCAGCGTTCGAGGACAGAGAGATCAAGAGACCCAGTACTTC. It specifies CSVRGQRDQETQYF.

J is TRBJ2-4 and V is TRBV12-3 or TRBV12-4; D is possibly TRBD1 (7 bases). Trimming stripped 3 bases from V and 1 base from J, with 10 bases between. There are 15 residues in the CDR3. The CDR3 loop is CASSFRGVAKNIQYF. The CDR3, as DNA: TGTGCCAGCAGTTTCAGGGGGGTCGCCAAAAACATTCAGTACTTC.